This is a list of T cell receptor beta chains from one sample in a study of cytotoxic CD8 clonotypes in ibrutinib-treated CLL. The table came from immunoSEQ multiplex PCR; TCRdb's copy has only in-frame clones and leaves some out. The data hold nearly 300,000 clones, with about 72% observed a single time. The specimen was PBMCs, collected at disease progression, from a patient treated with ibrutinib. These receptors were collected from a human donor with chronic lymphocytic leukemia. Both conserved end residues are trimmed from each CDR3.

V: TRBV4-1
length: 14
CDR3: ASSQSRGGSNQPQH

V: TRBV4-3
length: 15
CDR3: ASSQEGGGVVLNEQF

V: TRBV10-3
length: 11
CDR3: AISEGDGNEQF

V: TRBV19
length: 10
CDR3: ASSIGAREAF

V: TRBV11-3
length: 12
CDR3: ASSLQGGQETQY

V: TRBV18
length: 16
CDR3: ASSPTPGIAGGPHTQY

V: TRBV5-6
length: 12
CDR3: ASSLGESWGEQY

V: TRBV4-1
length: 11
CDR3: ASSQLGLGGYT

V: TRBV4-1
length: 15
CDR3: ASSQERQAAGNQPQH

V: TRBV5-5
length: 11
CDR3: ASRWTGGRTQY

V: TRBV5-6
length: 10
CDR3: ASSGARGGYT

V: TRBV2
length: 11
CDR3: ASSEGRVPTQY

V: TRBV7-9
length: 13
CDR3: ASSFRATGDEKLF

V: TRBV18
length: 13
CDR3: ASSPGQGSTDTQY

V: TRBV28
length: 12
CDR3: ASSLRGGNEKLF

V: TRBV6-5
length: 11
CDR3: ASSYIGDYEQY

V: TRBV6-4
length: 14
CDR3: ASSLPPYLHSWEQY

V: TRBV5-4
length: 12
CDR3: ASSLWWEQETQY

V: TRBV6-1
length: 16
CDR3: ASSEPGPAGGVTDTQY

V: TRBV28
length: 15
CDR3: ASSLIPLSGRDYEQY

V: TRBV29-1
length: 8
CDR3: SVEWGSPF

V: TRBV7-7
length: 11
CDR3: ASSPGPLNEQF

V: TRBV6-5
length: 10
CDR3: ASRGAGETQY

V: TRBV4-3
length: 11
CDR3: ASSQGPGDTQY

V: TRBV7-9
length: 12
CDR3: ASSFDPGSTEAF

V: TRBV9
length: 11
CDR3: ASSAGDQIGYT

V: TRBV7-2
length: 12
CDR3: ASSSGTPSYEQY

V: TRBV28
length: 10
CDR3: ASSFPGGLLF

V: TRBV28
length: 12
CDR3: ASSLFNTNYEQY

V: TRBV10-2
length: 13
CDR3: ASSELREGKNIQY

V: TRBV10-3
length: 11
CDR3: ASRNRGTYEQY

V: TRBV21-1
length: 15
CDR3: ASVRLAGGTHSYEQY

V: TRBV7-9
length: 15
CDR3: ASSHPARGKDHYGYT

V: TRBV10-2
length: 11
CDR3: ASSGTRLGEQY

V: TRBV5-4
length: 13
CDR3: ASSLQLADTGELF

V: TRBV28
length: 15
CDR3: ASSLGTAAFSGNTIY

V: TRBV4-1
length: 16
CDR3: ASSQDGGTGGLHTEAF

V: TRBV4-1
length: 15
CDR3: ASSHGLAGDSSYEQY

V: TRBV19
length: 11
CDR3: ASSPWTDNEQF

V: TRBV27
length: 16
CDR3: ASSLLAVGTGLNTEAF

V: TRBV4-1
length: 14
CDR3: ASSQHQGTRDYGYT

V: TRBV7-2
length: 12
CDR3: ASSQTGGRIGAF

V: TRBV7-2
length: 13
CDR3: ASSPGTGAVNEQF

V: TRBV9
length: 14
CDR3: ASSVGGTGKQETQY

V: TRBV7-9
length: 14
CDR3: ASSSLAGGKADTQY

V: TRBV12-5
length: 15
CDR3: ASGLVKKDRFGSPLH

V: TRBV11-2
length: 9
CDR3: ASSKGRGAF

V: TRBV28
length: 13
CDR3: ASSPPRLAGYEQY

V: TRBV4-3
length: 11
CDR3: ASSQRNYNEQF

V: TRBV27
length: 14
CDR3: ASSLGQRRVTDTQY

V: TRBV7-2
length: 10
CDR3: ASSPHPYEQY

V: TRBV2
length: 10
CDR3: ASTLVSYEQY

V: TRBV5-1
length: 10
CDR3: ASSLGADTQY

V: TRBV5-5
length: 13
CDR3: ASSRQGPFLYEQY

V: TRBV11-2
length: 11
CDR3: ASSLVWGGLAF

V: TRBV27
length: 12
CDR3: ASRDRAINQPQH

V: TRBV6-5
length: 10
CDR3: ASSDPGYEQY